The 26 T cell receptor beta chains in this list originate from one sample, sequenced in a study of beta chain features in type 1 diabetes (dated by TCRdb to the late 2010s). Receptor amplification or capture employed the immunoSEQ multiplex PCR assay. The entire isolated RNA was reverse transcribed using the High Capacity cDNA Reverse Transcription Kit, and thus expressed TCRB transcripts were sequenced. TCRdb limited this immuneACCESS table to in-frame rearrangements with V and J called. A share of clones is missing; checked studies link under half to unresolved V genes, and the rest is unexplained. The sample data list about 340,000 clones, and 8% of these were observed just once. Around 0.44% of the sample comes from the top ten. Specimen: central memory CD4+ T cells from blood. The receptors originated from a woman aged 18-29 years in good health.

V gene TRBV18 combines with J gene TRBJ1-4; 8 nucleotides agree with TRBD1. Germline V gene sequence: CDR1 KGHSH, CDR2 LQKENI. V lost 2 bases to trimming and J lost 7 bases; unmatched junction nucleotides: 18. The CDR3 runs 19 residues. For the CDR3, the DNA is TGTGCCAGCTCACCATTGTCGTTTCAGGCAGGGGGCATCGGTGAAAAACTGTTTTTT. Amino acid sequence: CASSPLSFQAGGIGEKLFF.

This clone showed up many times. The chain joins TRBV7-8 to TRBJ2-2; D remains ambiguous. Germline V lookup: CDR1 SGHVS, CDR2 FQNEAQ. The CDR3 runs 12 residues. V dropped 7 bases and J dropped 5 bases, with 8 bases sitting between them. DNA of the CDR3: TGTGCCAGCACCCGACATACCGGGGAGCTGTTTTTT. This sequence encodes CASTRHTGELFF.

V and J are TRBV7-2 and TRBJ1-2; TRBD1 agrees at 10 bases. This CDR3 has 15 amino acids. Germline CDR1 is SGHTA and CDR2 is FQGNSA. The ends lost 6 bases at V and 4 bases at J; junction bases unmatched: 8. The CDR3 nucleotides are TGTGCCAGCAGAATCGGACAGGGGGGTGGCTATGGCTACACCTTC. It is translated as CASRIGQGGGYGYTF. Variable domain in full (rest from reference TRBV7-2 and TRBJ1-2): GAGVSQSPSNKVTEKGKDVELRCDPISGHTALYWYRQSLGQGLEFLIYFQGNSAPDKSGLPSDRFSAERTGGSVSTLTIQRTQQEDSAVYLCASRIGQGGGYGYTFGSGTRLTVV.

This clone was detected only a few times. The chain employs TRBV19 and TRBJ1-2, with D unclear. Germline V CDR1 and CDR2: LNHDA, SQIVND (reference sequence). The CDR3 is 14 residues long. Trimming shortened V by 5 bases and J by 2 bases, and 12 bases separated the two germline ends. The CDR3 DNA is TGTGCCAGTAGTGCTATGACACAGAACTATGGCTACACCTTC. As protein: CASSAMTQNYGYTF.

This clone has a handful of counts. The chain is built from TRBV6-1 and TRBJ1-5, with 9 bases aligning to TRBD1. CDR1 is MNHNS, CDR2 SASEGT, per germline. J lost 3 bases, V lost 5 bases, and 5 bases had no gene match. The CDR3 loop spans 15 amino acids. The CDR3 loop reads CASSLGTGNNQPQHF. CDR3 DNA: TGTGCCAGCAGTTTGGGGACAGGGAACAATCAGCCCCAGCATTTT.

This clone has more than one count but fewer than ten. V and J are TRBV7-2 and TRBJ1-1; TRBD1 might be the D (5 bases). This CDR3 comprises 14 residues. CDR1 and CDR2 (germline): SGHTA, FQGNSA. V was pared by 5 bases and J by 4 bases, with 14 bases between. This chain's CDR3 is CASSINRQTTEAFF. CDR3 DNA: TGTGCCAGCAGCATCAACAGACAGACCACTGAAGCTTTCTTT. The entire variable domain, with the rest obtained from reference TRBV7-2 and TRBJ1-1, is as follows: GAGVSQSPSNKVTEKGKDVELRCDPISGHTALYWYRQSLGQGLEFLIYFQGNSAPDKSGLPSDRFSAERTGGSVSTLTIQRTQQEDSAVYLCASSINRQTTEAFFGQGTRLTVV.

This clone was counted only a few times. This chain links TRBV7-2 with TRBJ2-6; 8 positions match TRBD1. Germline V CDR1 and CDR2: SGHTA, FQGNSA. Losses at the gene ends were 3 bases for V and 0 bases for J; bases not matched to a gene: 7. This CDR3 contains 18 residues. DNA for the CDR3: TGTGCCAGCAGCTTTCGGACAGGGCTGAGCTCTGGGGCCAACGTCCTGACTTTC. Its protein is CASSFRTGLSSGANVLTF. The full variable domain, its missing parts supplied by reference TRBV7-2 and TRBJ2-6, is GAGVSQSPSNKVTEKGKDVELRCDPISGHTALYWYRQSLGQGLEFLIYFQGNSAPDKSGLPSDRFSAERTGGSVSTLTIQRTQQEDSAVYLCASSFRTGLSSGANVLTFGAGSRLTVL.

The sample holds a few counts of this clone. CDR3 protein: CASSSLTSGHYEQYF. The DNA of the CDR3 is TGTGCCAGTAGTTCCTTGACTAGCGGACACTACGAGCAGTACTTC. This sequence joins TRBV19 and TRBJ2-7; 9 bases align to TRBD2. The V gene end was trimmed by 5 bases and the J gene end by 3 bases; junction bases not matched to a gene: 8. The CDR3 extends over 15 amino acids. Per the germline V gene, CDR1 is LNHDA and CDR2 is SQIVND (reference sequence).

This clone has a handful of counts. Other DNA sequences in this sample translate to the same CDR3. V and J are TRBV15 and TRBJ2-7; D is possibly TRBD2 (5 bases). From germline, CDR1 is LNHNV and CDR2 YYDKDF (reference sequence). Trimming shortened V by 0 bases and J by 4 bases, and 7 bases separated the two germline ends. CDR3 length: 13 amino acids. This CDR3 reads CATSRDSGYEQYF. CDR3 coding DNA: TGTGCCACCAGCAGAGACTCGGGGTACGAGCAGTACTTC.

This chain connects TRBV27 to TRBJ2-6; tentatively, D is TRBD2 (6 bases). The V end lost 4 bases, the J end lost 0 bases, and 10 bases lay between the germline ends. The CDR3 runs 16 residues. Germline V gives CDR1 MNHEY, CDR2 SMNVEV (reference sequence). The CDR3 DNA sequence: TGTGCCAGCAGTTACGGGACTCACTCTGGGGCCAACGTCCTGACTTTC. Encoded protein: CASSYGTHSGANVLTF.

This clone was observed many times. Distinct nucleotide sequences in the sample also encode this CDR3. The chain carries TRBV5-6 and TRBJ2-7; D call uncertain. Germline V lookup: CDR1 SGHDT, CDR2 YYEEEE. The CDR3 contains 11 residues. Trimming took 4 bases from V and 3 from J, leaving 5 bases between them. CDR3 DNA sequence: TGTGCCAGCAGCCATAACTACGAGCAGTACTTC. Protein product: CASSHNYEQYF.

This clone has more than one count but fewer than ten. The chain uses TRBV2 and TRBJ2-3; tentatively, D is TRBD2 (6 bases). Germline-derived CDR1 and CDR2 are SNHLY and FYNNEI. V dropped 4 bases and J dropped 7 bases, with 18 bases sitting between them. The CDR3 runs 15 residues. CDR3 DNA sequence: TGTGCCAGCAGTGTGGGGGAGGCCAAACTGTATACGCAGTATTTT. The encoded protein is CASSVGEAKLYTQYF.

The chain employs TRBV6-5 and TRBJ1-2, with D uncertain. Trimming removed 7 bases from V and 2 bases from J, with 14 bases in between. This CDR3 is 14 amino acids long. Germline CDR1 reads MNHEY; CDR2 reads SVGAGI. The CDR3 is CASTSLYANYGYTF. As DNA, the CDR3 is TGTGCCAGCACCTCCCTCTACGCGAACTATGGCTACACCTTC.

This clone appeared a few times. This rearrangement joins TRBV4-2 to TRBJ2-7; maybe TRBD1 (6 bases). The germline V gene encodes CDR1 LGHNA and CDR2 YNFKEQ. This CDR3 is built from 16 residues. With 1 base removed from V and 3 bases from J, the gap between germline ends came to 16 bases. The CDR3 DNA follows: TGTGCCAGCAGCCAAGCCTCCGGACAGAGGAGCTACGAGCAGTACTTC. It yields the protein CASSQASGQRSYEQYF.

The chain uses TRBV2 and TRBJ2-5; D is uncertain. This CDR3 has 13 residues. In germline, CDR1 is SNHLY, CDR2 FYNNEI. The V end was cut by 4 bases, the J end by 2 bases, with 8 bases between. In DNA, the CDR3 is TGTGCCAGCAGTGTGTCTAGGCAAGAGACCCAGTACTTC. As protein: CASSVSRQETQYF.

The chain couples TRBV9 to TRBJ1-2; D is ambiguous. The CDR3 has 14 amino acids. The germline gives CDR1 SGDLS, CDR2 YYNGEE. V was cut by 3 bases and J by 5 bases, with 14 bases left in between. As DNA, the CDR3 is TGTGCCAGCAGCGCCCAGAGGGCGGGGTATGGCTACACCTTC. This sequence encodes CASSAQRAGYGYTF.

There are a few counts of this clone. This may be a read error, as it is one base from a much larger clone. V and J are TRBV11-1 and TRBJ1-1; D unresolved. This CDR3 is built from 11 residues. Germline loops: CDR1 SGHAT, CDR2 FQDESV (reference sequence). V was trimmed by 7 bases and J by 0 bases, leaving 3 bases between them. The CDR3 nucleotides are TGTGCCAGCACCTTGAACACTGAAGCTTTCTTT. Its protein is CASTLNTEAFF.

This clone has a count of ten or more. J is TRBJ2-5 and V is TRBV23-1; D not resolved. TRBV23-1 is identified as an open reading frame with a role that is uncertain. V shed 5 bases and J shed 3 bases, with 13 bases lying between them. The CDR3 covers 14 residues. CDR3 DNA: TGCGCCAGCAGTACTCACTCGTGGAAAGAGACCCAGTACTTC. Protein product: CASSTHSWKETQYF.

This clone turned up a few times. This chain uses TRBV10-1 with TRBJ2-2; D gene uncertain. CDR3 size: 12 residues. Trimming took 6 bases from V and 4 from J, leaving 6 bases between them. Per the germline V gene, CDR1 is WNHNN and CDR2 is SYGVQD (reference sequence). The CDR3 is CASRSPTGELFF. CDR3 nucleotides: TGCGCCAGCAGGTCTCCCACCGGGGAGCTGTTTTTT.

The sample holds a few counts of this clone. The chain uses TRBV10-3 and TRBJ2-4; 10 nucleotides agree with TRBD1. V shed 4 bases and J 0 bases; nucleotides not matched to a gene: 15. The CDR3 has 20 amino acids. The germline gives CDR1 ENHRY, CDR2 SYGVKD. This CDR3 is CAISAGLGTGEGVAKNIQYF. The CDR3, as DNA: TGTGCCATCAGTGCGGGACTAGGGACAGGGGAGGGAGTAGCCAAAAACATTCAGTACTTC.

There are a few counts of this clone. The gene calls are TRBV7-2 and TRBJ2-1, with 7 nucleotides matching TRBD2. This CDR3 comprises 17 residues. Losses at the gene ends were 5 bases for V and 1 base for J; bases not matched to a gene: 11. Germline V lookup: CDR1 SGHTA, CDR2 FQGNSA. CDR3 coding DNA: TGTGCCAGCAGCCGTAGACTAGCCACGCTATCCTACAATGAGCAGTTCTTC. This sequence encodes CASSRRLATLSYNEQFF.

This clone has ten or more counts. The chain joins TRBV10-3 to TRBJ2-7; D might be TRBD1 (6 bases). Germline V CDR1 and CDR2: ENHRY, SYGVKD. This CDR3 is built from 14 residues. The germline V and J ends were trimmed by 6 bases and 2 bases, with 14 bases remaining between them. CDR3 sequence: CAIRSQGHTYEQYF. CDR3 bases: TGTGCCATCAGGTCACAGGGCCACACCTACGAGCAGTACTTC.

This clone was recorded a few times. This chain uses TRBV19 with TRBJ1-2; unclear D gene. CDR3 length: 15 amino acids. The V and J ends lost 7 bases and 5 bases respectively, with 20 bases between them. The germline V gene has CDR1 LNHDA and CDR2 SQIVND (reference sequence). CDR3 residues: CASTTDRSVGYGYTF. DNA of the CDR3: TGTGCCAGTACAACTGACCGGTCGGTAGGATATGGCTACACCTTC.

The chain uses TRBV19 and TRBJ2-7, with a tentative D call TRBD1 (6 bases). V was trimmed by 3 bases and J by 5 bases, leaving 14 bases between them. This CDR3 region has 14 residues. Germline CDR1 LNHDA, CDR2 SQIVND (reference sequence). In nucleotides, the CDR3 is TGTGCCAGTAGTATCGGGGCAGGGGTCGACGAGCAGTACTTC. The encoded protein is CASSIGAGVDEQYF. The entire variable domain, with the rest obtained from reference TRBV19 and TRBJ2-7, is as follows: DGGITQSPKYLFRKEGQNVTLSCEQNLNHDAMYWYRQDPGQGLRLIYYSQIVNDFQKGDIAEGYSVSREKKESFPLTVTSAQKNPTAFYLCASSIGAGVDEQYFGPGTRLTVT.

The chain employs TRBV5-1 and TRBJ2-2; D gene unclear. V shed 1 base and J shed 7 bases, with 11 bases lying between them. The CDR3 loop spans 14 amino acids. Per the germline V gene, CDR1 is SGHRS and CDR2 is YFSETQ. Here the CDR3 DNA reads TGCGCCAGCAGCTTGACCTTACAGATCGGGGAGCTGTTTTTT. Its translation is CASSLTLQIGELFF.

This clone was detected many times. The genes are TRBV18 and TRBJ2-5, with 9 nucleotides matching TRBD1. The V gene's germline CDR1 is KGHSH and CDR2 LQKENI. This CDR3 comprises 15 residues. V shed 3 bases, J shed 5 bases, and the junction held 7 bases outside the gene matches. The CDR3 spells CASSPYTGQGETQYF. The CDR3 region has the DNA TGTGCCAGCTCACCGTATACGGGACAGGGTGAGACCCAGTACTTC.